The next 4 T cell receptor beta chains were all read from a single sample in a study of post-analysis software for immune sequencing data. Unique-molecular-identifier-tagged TCR beta cDNA libraries were used. TCRdb re-analysed the PCR reads in MiXCR, keeping a single row per CDR3 protein. The table lists over 300,000 distinct CDR3 sequences, about a third of them singletons. Their specific antigens are unknown. General observations from the study: Controls showed lower frequencies than patients for five TRBV segments, and TRBV5-6, TRBV5-1 and TRBV20-1 were among these.

The sequenced material came from blood. These receptors all come from a girl aged 5 to 17 with multiple sclerosis.

This clonotype turned up a few times. The chain has TRBV20-1 and TRBJ2-1, with D perhaps matching TRBD1 or TRBD2 (5 bases each). The CDR3 spans 14 residues. V lost 6 bases, J lost 4 bases, and 16 bases lay in between. Per the germline V gene, CDR1 is DFQATT and CDR2 is SNEGSKA (reference sequence). The CDR3 nucleotides read TGCAGTGCCCCCGGGACGATCGGGTACAATGAGCAGTTCTTC. This gives the protein CSAPGTIGYNEQFF.

This rearrangement joins TRBV3-1 to TRBJ2-5; D possibly matches TRBD1 or TRBD2 (5 bases each). In germline, CDR1 is LGHDT, CDR2 YNNKEL (reference sequence). This CDR3 is built from 14 residues. With 4 bases removed from V and 5 bases from J, the gap between germline ends came to 14 bases. This CDR3 reads CASSRGTRGETQYF. In DNA, the CDR3 is TGTGCCAGCAGCCGAGGGACCCGGGGTGAGACCCAGTACTTC.

The V call is TRBV28, the J call TRBJ1-5; no clear D gene. Germline CDR1 and CDR2: MDHEN and SYDVKM. CDR3 length: 14 residues. The V end lost 5 bases, the J end lost 4 bases, and 12 bases lay between the germline ends. CDR3: CASSIRAENQPQHF. CDR3 in DNA: TGTGCCAGCAGTATCCGGGCCGAGAATCAGCCCCAGCATTTT.

This clonotype was observed a few times. The J gene is TRBJ1-2, the V gene TRBV12-3 or TRBV12-4, with D possibly being TRBD1 (6 bases). V lost 5 bases to trimming and J lost 5 bases, with 12 bases between them. The CDR3 has 13 amino acids. CDR3 loop: CASSGGTPYGYTF. The CDR3 DNA reads as TGTGCCAGCAGTGGGGGGACACCTTATGGCTACACCTTC.